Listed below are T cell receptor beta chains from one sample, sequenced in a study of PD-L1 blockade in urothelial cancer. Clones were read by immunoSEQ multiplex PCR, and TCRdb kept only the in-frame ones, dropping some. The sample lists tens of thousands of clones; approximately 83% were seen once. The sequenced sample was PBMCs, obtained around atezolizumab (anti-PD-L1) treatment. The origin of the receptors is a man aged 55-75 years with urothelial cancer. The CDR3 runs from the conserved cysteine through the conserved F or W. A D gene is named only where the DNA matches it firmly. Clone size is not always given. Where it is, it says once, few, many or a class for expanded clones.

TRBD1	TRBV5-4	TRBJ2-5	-	TGTGCCAGCAGCCCAGGGGACAGGGTGGCAGAGACCCAGTACTTC	CASSPGDRVAETQYF
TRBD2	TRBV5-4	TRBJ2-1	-	TGTGCCAGCAGCTTGGGGACTAGCGGGGGCGCCTACAATGAGCAGTTCTTC	CASSLGTSGGAYNEQFF
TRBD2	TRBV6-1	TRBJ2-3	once	TGTGCCAGCAGTGAGTCAGGGCGGGGGGGCGCAGATACGCAGTATTTT	CASSESGRGGADTQYF
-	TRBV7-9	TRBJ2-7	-	TGTGCCAGCAGCCTCCGTGCGGGGAGCTCCTACGAGCAGTACTTC	CASSLRAGSSYEQYF
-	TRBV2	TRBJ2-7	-	TGTGCCAGCAGTGAACAGGGTGGCGAGCAGTACTTC	CASSEQGGEQYF
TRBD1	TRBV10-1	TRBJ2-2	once	TGCGCCAGCAGTGTCACAGGGGGCGCGAACACCGGGGAGCTGTTTTTT	CASSVTGGANTGELFF
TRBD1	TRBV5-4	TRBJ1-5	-	TGTGCCAGCAGCTTGGTACAGGGGAGTCAGCCCCAGCATTTT	CASSLVQGSQPQHF
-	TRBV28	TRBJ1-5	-	TGTGCCAGCCGATTGGGGGGTAAGGATCAGCCCCAGCATTTT	CASRLGGKDQPQHF
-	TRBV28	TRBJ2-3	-	TGTGCCAGCAAGAGGACGAGGGCGCAGTATTTT	CASKRTRAQYF
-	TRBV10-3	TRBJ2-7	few	TGTGCCATCAGTGAGGGGTCGGGGAATACCGAGCAGTACTTC	CAISEGSGNTEQYF
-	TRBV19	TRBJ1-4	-	TGTGCCAGTGAGGAGAATGAAAAACTGTTTTTT	CASEENEKLFF
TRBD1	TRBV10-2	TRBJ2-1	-	TGCGCCAGCAGTGACGTTCCGGGACAGGGGGCCAATGAGCAGTTCTTC	CASSDVPGQGANEQFF
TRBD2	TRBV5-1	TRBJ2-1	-	TGCGCCAGCACCAGACTAGCCGGAGGCAATGAGCAGTTCTTC	CASTRLAGGNEQFF
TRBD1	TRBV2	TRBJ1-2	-	TGTGCCAGCAGTGAGGAGGGGGCAAGGGGCTATGGCTACACCTTC	CASSEEGARGYGYTF
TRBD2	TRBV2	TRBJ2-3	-	TGTGCCAGCAGTGATCAGGCTAGCGGGGGCACAGATACGCAGTATTTT	CASSDQASGGTDTQYF
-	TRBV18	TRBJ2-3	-	TGTGCCAGCTCACCCCCGGACTTAGGGGGTCGGGGGGTTAGCACAGATACGCAGTATTTT	CASSPPDLGGRGVSTDTQYF
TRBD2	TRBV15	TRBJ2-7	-	TGTGCCACCAGCAGAGCGGGGGGGCTAGGCGAGCAGTACTTC	CATSRAGGLGEQYF
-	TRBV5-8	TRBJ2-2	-	TGTGCCAGCTTGAGGGTTAACGGTCCCGGGGAGCTGTTTTTT	CASLRVNGPGELFF
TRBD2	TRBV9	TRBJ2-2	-	TGTGCCAGCTCAGGGGTAGCGGGGGGGCCGAACACCGGGGAGCTGTTTTTT	CASSGVAGGPNTGELFF
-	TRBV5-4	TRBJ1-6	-	TGTGCCAGCAGCCGGGGGGCGAATCTTAATTCACCCCTCCACTTT	CASSRGANLNSPLHF
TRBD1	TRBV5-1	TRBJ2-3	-	TGCGCCAGCAGCCCGGGACAGGGTAGTGATACGCAGTATTTT	CASSPGQGSDTQYF
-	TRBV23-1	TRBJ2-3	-	TGCGCCAGCAGTCCACTTTTTAGGGGAATGCACACAGATACGCAGTATTTT	CASSPLFRGMHTDTQYF
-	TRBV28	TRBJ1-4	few	TGTGCAAGCAACGAGGCATCGAAAAAACTGTTTTTT	CASNEASKKLFF
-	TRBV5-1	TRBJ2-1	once	TGCGCCAGCAGCGGGGGACACCTAAGGGATGAGCAGTTCTTC	CASSGGHLRDEQFF
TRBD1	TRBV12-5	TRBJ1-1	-	TGTGCTAGTGGTTTTTATGGGTTTGACAGGGCGTTGGTCGGTACTGAAGCTTTCTTT	CASGFYGFDRALVGTEAFF
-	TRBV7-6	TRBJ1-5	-	TGTGCCAGCAGCCGGGGTCCCAATCAGCCCCAGCATTTT	CASSRGPNQPQHF
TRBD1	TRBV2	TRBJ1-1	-	TGTGCCAGCAAGGAGACAGGGGGAATCGAAGCTTTCTTT	CASKETGGIEAFF
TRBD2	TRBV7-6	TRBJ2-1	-	TGTGCCAGCAGCAGATTAACTAGCGGGGGGGCCGCGGGGTATCAGTTCTTC	CASSRLTSGGAAGYQFF
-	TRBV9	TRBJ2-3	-	TGTGCCAGCAGCGTGGAACAGGGCAGGTCCACAGATACGCAGTATTTT	CASSVEQGRSTDTQYF
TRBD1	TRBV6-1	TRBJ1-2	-	TGTGCCAGCAGTGAAGCGCTGGGACAGGCAAGAGGCTACACCTTC	CASSEALGQARGYTF
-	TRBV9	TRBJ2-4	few	TGTGCCAGCAGCGCCCGGACAGAAAACATTCAGTACTTC	CASSARTENIQYF
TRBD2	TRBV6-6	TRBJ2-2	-	TGTGCCAGCAGCTCCGGGACTAGTCGCAGCGGGGAGCTGTTTTTT	CASSSGTSRSGELFF
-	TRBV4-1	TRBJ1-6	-	TGCGCCAGCAGCGCGGGACCTGAACCCTATTCACCCCTCCACTTT	CASSAGPEPYSPLHF
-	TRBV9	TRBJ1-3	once	TGTGCCAGCAGCCCCCGGACATTCCCTGGAAACACCATATATTTT	CASSPRTFPGNTIYF
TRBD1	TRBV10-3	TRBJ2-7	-	TGTGCCATCAGTGCAATCGGACAGGGTTTCAAACTTCGTGAGCAGTACTTC	CAISAIGQGFKLREQYF
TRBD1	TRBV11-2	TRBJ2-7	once	TGTGCCAGCAGCTTTGCGGGACAGGCGTTCTACGAGCAGTACTTC	CASSFAGQAFYEQYF
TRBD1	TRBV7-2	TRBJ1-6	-	TGTGCCAGCAGCGCCGGGACAGGGACATACTCACCCCTCCACTTT	CASSAGTGTYSPLHF
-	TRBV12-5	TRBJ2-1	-	TGTGCTAGTGGTTTAGGGGCCTCCTACAATGAGCAGTTCTTC	CASGLGASYNEQFF
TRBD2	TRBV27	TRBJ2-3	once	TGTGCCAGCTCTAGGACTAGCGGGGGGGTCGGCACAGATACGCAGTATTTT	CASSRTSGGVGTDTQYF
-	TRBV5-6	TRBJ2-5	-	TGTGCCAGCAGCTGGGGTGTGCAGGGATGGGAGACCCAGTACTTC	CASSWGVQGWETQYF
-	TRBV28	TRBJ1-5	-	TGTGCCAGCAGTTCCTTTGGCGGCCAGCCCCAGCATTTT	CASSSFGGQPQHF
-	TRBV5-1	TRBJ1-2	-	TGCGCCAGCAGCACCAAAACAGGGTCAGTTAACTATGGCTACACCTTC	CASSTKTGSVNYGYTF
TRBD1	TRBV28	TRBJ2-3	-	TGTGCCAGCAGAACACAGGGGTTGGATACGCAGTATTTT	CASRTQGLDTQYF
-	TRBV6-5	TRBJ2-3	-	TGTGCCAGCAGTTTTTTGGGCTCGGCAGATACGCAGTATTTT	CASSFLGSADTQYF
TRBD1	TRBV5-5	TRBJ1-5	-	TGTGCCAGCAGCACACAGGGGTATCAGCCCCAGCATTTT	CASSTQGYQPQHF
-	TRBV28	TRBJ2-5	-	TGTGCCAGCAAGTACGGCAGGGTTTTCCAAGAGACCCAGTACTTC	CASKYGRVFQETQYF
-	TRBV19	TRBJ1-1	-	TGTGCCAGTAGTAATACAGGTACTGGCACTGAAGCTTTCTTT	CASSNTGTGTEAFF
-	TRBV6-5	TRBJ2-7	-	TGTGCCACACAGGGTAACGGAGACTCCTACGAGCAGTACTTC	CATQGNGDSYEQYF
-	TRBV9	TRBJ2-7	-	TGTGCCAGCAGCGTAGGTCCAGGGATTTACGAGCAGTACTTC	CASSVGPGIYEQYF
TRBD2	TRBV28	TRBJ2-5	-	TGTGCCAGCAGAAATCTAGCGGGGTGGGGGACCCAGTACTTC	CASRNLAGWGTQYF